What follows is one T cell receptor beta chain and its context. What it binds is not known. The data derive from a study of cytomegalovirus exposure and HLA in healthy donors. Study as a whole: Earlier findings included approximately 120 million unique TCR beta sequences obtained from 170 million or so T cells.

Study outcomes and limitations: It was reported that TCR beta sequences correctly inferred the HLA-A and HLA-B alleles for most subjects. In a later analysis, TCR beta V- and J-gene trimming was associated with a missense DCLRE1C variant.

The PCR employed 60 Vbeta primers together with 13 Jbeta primers. Method: immunoSEQ multiplex PCR; TCRdb's copy keeps in-frame clones and lacks some. The data hold 150,000 to 200,000 clones, with over 75% observed a single time. The V gene's germline CDR1 is PRHDT and CDR2 FYEKMQ (reference sequence). CDR3 length: 14 residues. The V and J ends lost 0 bases and 4 bases respectively, with 9 bases between them. This chain connects TRBV13 to TRBJ2-5; D might be TRBD2 (5 bases). The TCR comes from a man aged 50 to 60 in good health and CMV-seropositive. Sample: PBMCs. CDR3 DNA: TGTGCCAGCAGCTTAGGGACTCGGGGAGAGACCCAGTACTTC. As protein: CASSLGTRGETQYF.